These T cell receptor beta chains were read from a single sample in a study of OX40 agonist ivuxolimab in advanced cancers. Libraries were prepared by immunoSEQ multiplex PCR; TCRdb keeps only in-frame clonotypes and omits some of them. Among tens of thousands of clones listed, around 86% were seen once. Sequencing was performed on CD4+ or CD8+ T cells sorted from blood, taken in a trial of the OX40 agonist ivuxolimab. Source of these receptors: an adult with an advanced solid tumor such as melanoma, head and neck, liver or kidney cancer. CDR3s leave out the opening cysteine and the closing phenylalanine or tryptophan.

CDR3 protein | J gene | V gene | CDR3 length
ASSWGPVGYNSPLH | TRBJ1-6 | TRBV11-2 | 14
ASSTTKRPGTEAF | TRBJ1-1 | TRBV19 | 13
ASSAETGGLYEQY | TRBJ2-7 | TRBV2 | 13
ASSLDAGFFNEQF | TRBJ2-1 | TRBV7-9 | 13
ASSSVRGGTDTQY | TRBJ2-3 | TRBV5-4 | 13
ASSQKRTGMRQETQY | TRBJ2-5 | TRBV4-1 | 15
ASSLSQGRNSPLH | TRBJ1-6 | TRBV5-1 | 13
ASSHEGKGAYYGYT | TRBJ1-2 | TRBV19 | 14
AWSRTASGNTIY | TRBJ1-3 | TRBV30 | 12
ASSRGLGYT | TRBJ1-2 | TRBV6-5 | 9
ASSFMLRGREQY | TRBJ2-5 | TRBV5-6 | 12
ASSSRGGPKNNEQF | TRBJ2-1 | TRBV7-6 | 14
ASGRLAGVYEQY | TRBJ2-7 | TRBV7-2 | 12
ATSRAGVGSNQPQH | TRBJ1-5 | TRBV15 | 14
AWRPWDLDEQF | TRBJ2-1 | TRBV30 | 11
ASKVYQETQY | TRBJ2-5 | TRBV2 | 10
ASSPGQAHQPQH | TRBJ1-5 | TRBV5-5 | 12
ASSQVLGTSGPSYNEQF | TRBJ2-1 | TRBV4-1 | 17
ASSLLVGASNQPQH | TRBJ1-5 | TRBV5-6 | 14
ASSFPPGDKQY | TRBJ2-7 | TRBV28 | 11
ASSGTSGSVYEQY | TRBJ2-7 | TRBV5-4 | 13
ASSFEAGTYNEQF | TRBJ2-1 | TRBV7-3 | 13
ASNPRGRTLSTDTQY | TRBJ2-3 | TRBV7-9 | 15
ASSWGQGAGQPQH | TRBJ1-5 | TRBV5-5 | 13
ATDRVATGELF | TRBJ2-2 | TRBV7-9 | 11
ASSQGQGINTEAF | TRBJ1-1 | TRBV5-1 | 13
ASSLFLRVTEAF | TRBJ1-1 | TRBV5-6 | 12
ASSLAASTSYNEQF | TRBJ2-1 | TRBV7-9 | 14
SVELDRSYEQY | TRBJ2-7 | TRBV29-1 | 11
ASSPSAIQETQY | TRBJ2-5 | TRBV7-6 | 12
ASSPRITDTQY | TRBJ2-3 | TRBV9 | 11
ASSLEAGRNSPLH | TRBJ1-6 | TRBV5-1 | 13